This TCR beta chain comes out of a study of blood T cells in healthy people across ages. Findings and caveats of the study: With age, beta diversity per million T cells declined roughly linearly, significantly by 40.

The germline V gene has CDR1 MDHEN and CDR2 SYDVKM. This CDR3 has 13 residues. The V gene lost 6 bases and the J gene lost 8 bases, with 14 bases spanning the gap. For every donor, a draw yielded approximately 9.9 milliliters of peripheral blood. Primed by a sample-barcoded 5' primer and a J-beta primer mix, a second PCR proceeded for about 7 to 11 cycles. TCRdb re-analysed the 5' RACE reads in MiXCR, keeping a single row per CDR3 protein. The sample yields hundreds of thousands of distinct CDR3 sequences, more than 20% seen once. Of note for this clonotype: The antigen is unknown.

The source material was blood. This sequence joins TRBV28 and TRBJ2-1; the D gene is possibly TRBD1 (6 bases). The origin of this receptor is a man aged 70-80 years in good health. The CDR3, as DNA: TGTGCCAGCAGCCCAACAGGGTTCCATGAGCAGTTCTTC. Protein: CASSPTGFHEQFF. Full variable domain (remainder filled in from reference TRBV28 and TRBJ2-1): DVKVTQSSRYLVKRTGEKVFLECVQDMDHENMFWYRQDPGLGLRLIYFSYDVKMKEKGDIPEGYSVSREKKERFSLILESASTNQTSMYLCASSPTGFHEQFFGPGTRLTVL.